A selection of T cell receptor beta chains follows, all from one sample in a study of regulatory T cells in long-lasting Graves disease. TCRdb re-analysed the multiplex PCR reads in MiXCR, keeping a single row per CDR3 protein. In the table there are around 450,000 distinct CDR3 sequences, roughly 21% of which are singletons. Sequenced material: peripheral blood mononuclear cells (PBMCs), taken when the disease was refractory, from a patient treated with antithyroid drugs. The receptor source for this set is a female donor with Graves disease. CDR3s include the opening cysteine and the closing phenylalanine or tryptophan.

j_gene | len | v_gene | CDR3aa
TRBJ1-2 | 14 | TRBV7-6 | CASSLGSGDYGYTF
TRBJ2-7 | 19 | TRBV20-1 | CSARDSGSGRRGLPYEQYF
TRBJ1-1 | 14 | TRBV19 | CASSILGVGTEAFF
TRBJ2-5 | 15 | TRBV11-3 | CASSRRRPPQETQYF
TRBJ1-6 | 17 | TRBV28 | CASRETGGVAYNSPLHF
TRBJ1-2 | 11 | TRBV20-1 | CSLGGAGGYTF
TRBJ2-7 | 16 | TRBV7-2 | CASSTQTSGRVYEQYF
TRBJ2-5 | 15 | TRBV6-5 | CASSYSRVPQETQYF
TRBJ2-4 | 15 | TRBV7-2 | CASSERGVAKNIQYF
TRBJ1-2 | 17 | TRBV19 | CASSIASTRRGSYGYTF
TRBJ1-1 | 14 | TRBV12-3/TRBV12-4 | CASSTGQGVTEAFF
TRBJ2-7 | 15 | TRBV7-8 | CASSSAGGYSYEQYF
TRBJ2-3 | 15 | TRBV12-3/TRBV12-4 | CASSRRGGEGDTQYF
TRBJ2-2 | 13 | TRBV2 | CASTWTITGELFF
TRBJ2-1 | 16 | TRBV7-2 | CASSLAWASGYNEQFF
TRBJ1-5 | 19 | TRBV28 | CASSFGVKADRALNQPQHF
TRBJ1-6 | 13 | TRBV12-3/TRBV12-4 | CASSRDRNSPLHF
TRBJ1-1 | 13 | TRBV30 | CAWSRTGDTEAFF
TRBJ2-5 | 16 | TRBV7-9 | CASSFWTGGTEETQYF
TRBJ2-1 | 15 | TRBV28 | CASSLSGPSEYEQFF
TRBJ2-7 | 15 | TRBV11-1 | CASSFGTGLSYEQYF
TRBJ1-1 | 13 | TRBV2 | CASSDWRNTEAFF
TRBJ2-7 | 14 | TRBV6-5 | CASSYRPKGYEQYF
TRBJ1-1 | 15 | TRBV13 | CASSPDRGANTEAFF
TRBJ1-1 | 14 | TRBV19 | CASSIQGVPTEAFF
TRBJ2-5 | 14 | TRBV18 | CASSYGTHQETQYF
TRBJ2-2 | 16 | TRBV2 | CASSTPRAGNTGELFF
TRBJ2-2 | 17 | TRBV6-5 | CASSYSLSTDSTGELFF
TRBJ2-2 | 17 | TRBV24-1 | CATSDSGLAGNTGELFF
TRBJ1-3 | 16 | TRBV14 | CASSRPGQGPRNTIYF
TRBJ1-1 | 13 | TRBV28 | CASRTGSFAEAFF
TRBJ2-2 | 15 | TRBV9 | CASSVAGMGTGELFF
TRBJ2-7 | 14 | TRBV2 | CASRAGHGNYEQYF
TRBJ1-1 | 14 | TRBV11-2 | CASSLSGGALEAFF
TRBJ1-5 | 14 | TRBV6-1 | CASSLGPYNQPQHF
TRBJ2-2 | 14 | TRBV28 | CASSLYSTGGELFF
TRBJ1-2 | 13 | TRBV4-1 | CASSQQTGPGYTF
TRBJ2-6 | 17 | TRBV27 | CASSLTAWSSGANVLTF
TRBJ2-5 | 13 | TRBV28 | CASSAGQQETQYF
TRBJ1-5 | 15 | TRBV12-5 | CASGLGWAGDQPQHF
TRBJ1-2 | 15 | TRBV9 | CASSAGREFNYGYTF
TRBJ2-5 | 13 | TRBV7-9 | CASSSAQKETQYF